The 27 T cell receptor beta chains below come from one sample, sequenced in a study of T cells in Graves' hyperthyroidism and ophthalmopathy. Amplified TCR beta CDR3 regions came from RNA transcripts. When the TCR CDR3 underwent first-round RT-PCR, the HTBI primer set was used. From the multiplex PCR reads, TCRdb called clonotypes with MiXCR, one entry per CDR3 protein. Of under 650,000 distinct CDR3 sequences in the sample, 15% to 20% are singletons; the top ten hold over 3.5%. Input material: blood. The receptors originated from a woman in her twenties or thirties with Graves' hyperthyroidism.

The chain is built from TRBV19 and TRBJ2-3; 8 nucleotides match TRBD2. The CDR3 contains 20 residues. V was pared by 2 bases and J by 2 bases, with 18 bases of the junction left unmatched. Germline V lookup: CDR1 LNHDA, CDR2 SQIVND (reference sequence). CDR3 bases: TGTGCCAGTAGTATAAGGTTTGGTAGCGGGACTCCTGCCTACACAGATACGCAGTATTTT. It codes for CASSIRFGSGTPAYTDTQYF. Drawing the rest from reference TRBV19 and TRBJ2-3, the complete variable domain is DGGITQSPKYLFRKEGQNVTLSCEQNLNHDAMYWYRQDPGQGLRLIYYSQIVNDFQKGDIAEGYSVSREKKESFPLTVTSAQKNPTAFYLCASSIRFGSGTPAYTDTQYFGPGTRLTVL.

This clonotype has a count of ten or more. CDR3: CASSVEDRMDTNYGYTF. Written as DNA, the CDR3 is TGTGCCAGCAGCGTAGAAGACCGGATGGACACTAACTATGGCTACACCTTC. The chain carries TRBV9 and TRBJ1-2; D is possibly TRBD1 (5 bases). Germline CDR1 and CDR2: SGDLS and YYNGEE. V was trimmed by 0 bases and J by 0 bases, leaving 15 bases between them. CDR3 length: 17 amino acids.

V gene TRBV4-3 combines with J gene TRBJ2-3; 16 bases fit TRBD2. The trim removed 3 bases at V and 3 bases at J, leaving 12 bases unmatched. Germline assignment: CDR1 LGHNA and CDR2 YSLEER. This CDR3 is built from 20 residues. The CDR3 nucleotides are TGCGCCAGCAGCCAGACCGGAGGGACTAGCGGGAGGGCGATAACAGATACGCAGTATTTT. It is translated as CASSQTGGTSGRAITDTQYF.

The genes are TRBV19 and TRBJ1-5; weak D call: TRBD1 (5 bases). The germline gives CDR1 LNHDA, CDR2 SQIVND (reference sequence). Trimming removed 4 bases at V and 3 bases at J, with 7 bases between. This CDR3 has 13 amino acids. This chain's CDR3 is CASSTDNNQPQHF. The CDR3 coding sequence is TGTGCCAGTAGTACGGACAACAATCAGCCCCAGCATTTT. Full variable domain (missing parts from reference TRBV19 and TRBJ1-5): DGGITQSPKYLFRKEGQNVTLSCEQNLNHDAMYWYRQDPGQGLRLIYYSQIVNDFQKGDIAEGYSVSREKKESFPLTVTSAQKNPTAFYLCASSTDNNQPQHFGDGTRLSIL.

Many counts were recorded for this clonotype. The genes are TRBV3-1 and TRBJ2-5; 10 nucleotides agree with TRBD1. CDR1 and CDR2 (germline): LGHDT, YNNKEL (reference sequence). The CDR3 is 14 amino acids. Losses at the gene ends were 5 bases for V and 11 bases for J; bases not matched to a gene: 11. CDR3 residues: CASSAGTGALYQYF. The CDR3 DNA is TGTGCCAGCAGCGCCGGGACAGGGGCCTTATATCAGTACTTC.

This clonotype was found a few times. The chain recombines TRBV6-2 or TRBV6-3 with TRBJ2-1; TRBD2 matches at 16 bases. This CDR3 contains 20 residues. CDR1 is MNHEY, CDR2 SVGEGT, per germline. V shed 2 bases and J 2 bases; nucleotides not matched to a gene: 9. The CDR3 DNA reads TGTGCCAGCAGTTACCCGTTAGGGACTAGCGGGAGGGTCACCTACAATGAGCAGTTCTTC. This translates into CASSYPLGTSGRVTYNEQFF.

The CDR3 DNA sequence: TGTGCCAGCGGTTCTCGGGGGGCGGGAGGCTACACCTTC. The encoded protein is CASGSRGAGGYTF. V gene TRBV27 combines with J gene TRBJ1-2; D perhaps matches TRBD1 (6 bases). The CDR3 extends over 13 amino acids. CDR1 is MNHEY and CDR2 is SMNVEV in the germline V gene (reference sequence). Trimming took 8 bases from V and 8 from J, leaving 18 bases between them.

The V call is TRBV4-1, the J call TRBJ1-2; 9 bases match TRBD1. The CDR3 sequence is 18 residues long. Germline trimming cut 0 bases from V and 6 bases from J; bases unmatched to any gene: 14. CDR1 is MGHRA, CDR2 YSYEKL, per germline. In DNA form, the CDR3 reads TGCGCCAGCAGCCAAGATTCAGGGACAGGGACTTCGCGGGATGGCTACACCTTC. Translated: CASSQDSGTGTSRDGYTF.

This clonotype was observed many times. The chain uses TRBV6-1 and TRBJ1-1; 7 bases fit TRBD1. This CDR3 contains 13 residues. The ends lost 7 bases at V and 7 bases at J; junction bases unmatched: 9. Per germline, CDR1 MNHNS and CDR2 SASEGT. The CDR3 loop is CASTEGAWGEAFF. Written as DNA, the CDR3 is TGTGCCAGCACGGAGGGGGCGTGGGGTGAAGCTTTCTTT.

The chain links TRBV21-1 to TRBJ2-2; the table's D call, TRBD2, was not checked against the DNA. TRBV21-1 is a documented pseudogene. This CDR3 region has 22 residues. The CDR3 protein is CASTEAGGGGGPSGNDTGELFF. The CDR3 DNA sequence: TGTGCCAGCACCGAAGCAGGGGGAGGTGGGGGGCCTAGCGGGAACGACACCGGGGAGCTGTTTTTT.

This clonotype was seen a few times. The chain couples TRBV27 to TRBJ2-7, with D tentatively TRBD2 (5 bases). The CDR3 has 13 amino acids. The V gene lost 3 bases and the J gene lost 9 bases, with 15 bases spanning the gap. The germline CDR1 and CDR2 sequences are MNHEY and SMNVEV (reference sequence). CDR3 sequence: CASSFGIGSAQYF. The DNA for the CDR3 is TGTGCCAGCAGTTTCGGGATTGGGTCGGCGCAGTACTTC.

The CDR3 protein is CSAGTGELFF. CDR3 in DNA: TGCAGTGCGGGCACCGGGGAGCTGTTTTTT. The J gene is TRBJ2-2, the V gene TRBV20-1; D not certain. CDR1 is DFQATT, CDR2 SNEGSKA, per germline (reference sequence). There are 10 residues in the CDR3. V lost 6 bases, J lost 4 bases, and 3 bases lay in between.

In this sample, this clonotype turned up many times. The chain recombines TRBV7-8 with TRBJ1-5; D is unresolved. Deletions cut 6 bases from V and 4 bases from J, with 10 bases between. Germline assignment: CDR1 SGHVS and CDR2 FQNEAQ. This CDR3 spans 13 amino acids. The CDR3, as DNA: TGTGCCAGCAGTTCCCCTATTAATCAGCCCCAGCATTTT. Translating it yields CASSSPINQPQHF.

This clonotype was recorded many times. The V gene is TRBV28, the J gene TRBJ1-2, with 7 bases that match TRBD1. The CDR3 is 14 residues long. The germline V gene encodes CDR1 MDHEN and CDR2 SYDVKM. The V segment lost 5 bases and the J segment 5 bases; nucleotides outside the gene matches: 8. The CDR3 region has the DNA TGTGCCAGCAGTCCAACTAGACAGGGTTATGGCTACACCTTC. Residues: CASSPTRQGYGYTF.

This CDR3 reads CASSPRAGLGQPQHF. In nucleotides, the CDR3 is TGTGCCAGCTCACCACGTGCCGGCCTGGGGCAGCCCCAGCATTTT. The J gene is TRBJ1-5, the V gene TRBV18; D remains unclear. V lost 1 base and J 7 bases, leaving 14 bases between the germline ends. Per the germline V gene, CDR1 is KGHSH and CDR2 is LQKENI. The CDR3 covers 15 residues.

This chain connects TRBV5-5 to TRBJ2-2; D possibly uses TRBD1 or TRBD2 (5 bases each). The germline gives CDR1 SGHKS, CDR2 YYEKEE (reference sequence). This CDR3 has 17 residues. Trimming left V 2 bases short and J 6 bases short, with 20 bases between. CDR3 in amino acids: CASSFGSRVGAAGELFF. The DNA for the CDR3 is TGTGCCAGCAGCTTCGGTAGCCGGGTCGGGGCTGCCGGGGAGCTGTTTTTT.

The chain is built from TRBV28 and TRBJ1-3; a weak D match, TRBD1 (5 bases). Germline CDR1 is MDHEN and CDR2 is SYDVKM. This CDR3 is built from 14 residues. Between the trimmed V and J ends, which lost 3 bases and 1 base, there was a span of 7 bases. This CDR3 is CASSFPGSGNTIYF. Here the CDR3 DNA reads TGTGCCAGCAGTTTCCCAGGGTCTGGAAACACCATATATTTT.

The chain employs TRBV6-1 and TRBJ1-6; D gene ambiguous. Trimming took off 4 bases at V and 6 bases at J, with 13 bases between the two ends. Germline loops: CDR1 MNHNS, CDR2 SASEGT. The CDR3 sequence is 15 residues long. The DNA for the CDR3 is TGTGCCAGCAGTGGACCGGTAGCACGTAATTCACCCCTCCACTTT. Its protein product is CASSGPVARNSPLHF.

This clonotype has just a few counts. The J gene is TRBJ2-7, the V gene TRBV3-1; D call uncertain. The CDR3 sequence is 13 residues long. CDR1 and CDR2 (germline): LGHDT, YNNKEL (reference sequence). The V gene lost 1 base and the J gene lost 3 bases, with 7 bases spanning the gap. CDR3 region: CASSQGSYYEQYF. The CDR3 bases are TGTGCCAGCAGCCAAGGGTCTTACTACGAGCAGTACTTC.

This clonotype came up many times. This rearrangement joins TRBV5-6 to TRBJ1-1; 8 nucleotides match TRBD1. Per the germline V gene, CDR1 is SGHDT and CDR2 is YYEEEE. V lost 0 bases, J lost 8 bases, and 6 bases stayed unmatched. This CDR3 comprises 14 residues. CDR3 protein: CASSLGQGAGEAFF. The CDR3 DNA is TGTGCCAGCAGCTTGGGGCAGGGGGCTGGGGAAGCTTTCTTT.

There are a few counts of this clonotype. The V and J genes are TRBV7-9 and TRBJ2-7; D is possibly TRBD1 (6 bases). The V and J ends lost 7 bases and 2 bases respectively, with 15 bases between them. Germline V gene data show CDR1 as SEHNR and CDR2 as FQNEAQ (reference sequence). There are 14 residues in the CDR3. CDR3 DNA: TGTGCCAGCACCACAGGGTATCGTCCCTACGAGCAGTACTTC. This sequence encodes CASTTGYRPYEQYF.

The table lists this clonotype with a few counts. The genes are TRBV12-3 or TRBV12-4 and TRBJ2-2; 8 bases agree with TRBD1. The CDR3 is 17 residues long. Losses at the gene ends were 5 bases for V and 0 bases for J; bases not matched to a gene: 8. This chain's CDR3 is CASSLGQGTANTGELFF. The CDR3 bases are TGTGCCAGCAGTCTCGGACAGGGAACGGCGAACACCGGGGAGCTGTTTTTT.

The chain joins TRBV6-1 to TRBJ2-7; 10 nucleotides agree with TRBD2. CDR1 MNHNS and CDR2 SASEGT come from the germline V gene. V was clipped by 3 bases and J by 4 bases; unmatched bases: 6. The CDR3 length is 15 residues. The CDR3 spells CASSDFLAGAYEQYF. CDR3 bases: TGTGCCAGCAGTGATTTCCTAGCGGGAGCGTACGAGCAGTACTTC.

J is TRBJ2-5 and V is TRBV6-1; perhaps D is TRBD1 or TRBD2 (6 bases each). Looked up from germline, CDR1 is MNHNS and CDR2 is SASEGT. CDR3 size: 14 residues. V lost 5 bases and J 3 bases, leaving 13 bases between the germline ends. CDR3 region: CASSYAGQKETQYF. DNA for the CDR3: TGTGCCAGCAGTTATGCGGGACAAAAAGAGACCCAGTACTTC.

V and J are TRBV7-3 and TRBJ2-7, with D possibly called TRBD1 or TRBD2 (5 bases each). This CDR3 spans 15 amino acids. Germline V gene sequence: CDR1 SGHTA, CDR2 FQGTGA. The germline V and J ends were trimmed by 2 bases and 2 bases, with 13 bases remaining between them. For the CDR3, the DNA is TGTGCCAGCAGCTTACAGGCCGGGGCAACCTACGAGCAGTACTTC. Its translation: CASSLQAGATYEQYF.

This clonotype was observed a handful of times. This chain joins TRBV28 and TRBJ1-3; 8 bases line up with TRBD1. The V segment lost 5 bases and the J segment 5 bases; nucleotides outside the gene matches: 5. This CDR3 contains 14 residues. Germline V gene data show CDR1 as MDHEN and CDR2 as SYDVKM. CDR3 DNA: TGTGCCAGCAGTACTCAGGGGGCGAGAAACACCATATATTTT. This encodes CASSTQGARNTIYF.

This clonotype was seen repeatedly, ten times or more. The genes are TRBV28 and TRBJ2-1; D unresolved. The germline V gene has CDR1 MDHEN and CDR2 SYDVKM. The CDR3 has 12 residues. V lost 4 bases, J lost 9 bases, and 10 bases lay in between. The CDR3 nucleotides are TGTGCCAGCAGTTCCCCCCGCGGTGAGCAGTTCTTC. Protein sequence: CASSSPRGEQFF. Combining the CDR3 with reference TRBV28 and TRBJ2-1 gives the whole variable domain DVKVTQSSRYLVKRTGEKVFLECVQDMDHENMFWYRQDPGLGLRLIYFSYDVKMKEKGDIPEGYSVSREKKERFSLILESASTNQTSMYLCASSSPRGEQFFGPGTRLTVL.